This is a list of T cell receptor beta chains from one sample in a study of T cell responses to AZD1222 COVID-19 vaccine. Profiled with immunoSEQ multiplex PCR; TCRdb holds only in-frame clones, not every one. In the table there are approximately 170,000 clones, 85% to 90% of which are singletons. This material consisted of peripheral blood, taken 28 days after the second AZD1222 dose. The receptors come from an adult who received the AZD1222 COVID-19 vaccine. CDR3s include the opening cysteine and the closing phenylalanine or tryptophan. A D gene is named only where the DNA matches it firmly. The size of a clone is reported for some rows only, either as once, few or many, or as a class for expanded clones.

J: TRBJ2-1; D: TRBD2; V: TRBV4-2; size: NA; DNA: TGTGCCAGCAGCCAAGCAAGCCTAGCGGGGGGTTCGTCGAGTGCCCAGTTCTTC; CDR3: CASSQASLAGGSSSAQFF
J: TRBJ1-5; D: NA; V: TRBV30; size: NA; DNA: TGTGCCCTCCGCGAAGGGACGCACAATCAGCCCCAGCATTTT; CDR3: CALREGTHNQPQHF
J: TRBJ1-5; D: TRBD1; V: TRBV4-1; size: NA; DNA: TGCGCCAGCAGCCCGAGACAGGGCTGGCAGCCCCAGCATTTT; CDR3: CASSPRQGWQPQHF
J: TRBJ2-1; D: NA; V: TRBV11-2; size: NA; DNA: TGTGCCAGCAGCTTATTGCGTTTTTACACTTACAATGAGCAGTTCTTC; CDR3: CASSLLRFYTYNEQFF
J: TRBJ2-7; D: NA; V: TRBV19; size: NA; DNA: TGTGCCAGTAGTATAGAGGAACAGCCCTACTACGAGCAGTACTTC; CDR3: CASSIEEQPYYEQYF
J: TRBJ1-1; D: TRBD1; V: TRBV29-1; size: NA; DNA: TGCAGCGGGTTAGGACAGGCGATGAACACTGAAGCTTTCTTT; CDR3: CSGLGQAMNTEAFF
J: TRBJ1-3; D: NA; V: TRBV6-5; size: NA; DNA: TGTGCCAGCAGTCCGGGGGGGCACGGAAACACCATATATTTT; CDR3: CASSPGGHGNTIYF
J: TRBJ1-1; D: TRBD1; V: TRBV27; size: NA; DNA: TGTGCCAGCAGTCCCTACAGGGGAGTGAACACTGAAGCTTTCTTT; CDR3: CASSPYRGVNTEAFF
J: TRBJ1-2; D: NA; V: TRBV5-5; size: NA; DNA: TGTGCCAGCAGCTTGGCAGGGGTTCACTATGGCTACACCTTC; CDR3: CASSLAGVHYGYTF
J: TRBJ2-5; D: TRBD1; V: TRBV7-9; size: NA; DNA: TGTGCCAGCAATCAGGACAGGGGAGAACGGACCCAGTACTTC; CDR3: CASNQDRGERTQYF
J: TRBJ1-6; D: TRBD1; V: TRBV2; size: NA; DNA: TGTGCCAGCAACACTAATACAGGGGATTCACCCCTCCACTTT; CDR3: CASNTNTGDSPLHF
J: TRBJ2-3; D: TRBD1; V: TRBV2; size: NA; DNA: TGTGCCAGCAGTGTTTCCCAGGGGGCTATGGCAGATACGCAGTATTTT; CDR3: CASSVSQGAMADTQYF
J: TRBJ1-1; D: NA; V: TRBV4-2; size: NA; DNA: TGTGCCAGCAGCCAAGATTCGGGGAGGGAAGCTTTCTTT; CDR3: CASSQDSGREAFF
J: TRBJ1-5; D: TRBD1; V: TRBV27; size: NA; DNA: TGTGCCAGCAGTTTAGGCCCGGACAGGGGTCCCAATCAGCCCCAGCATTTT; CDR3: CASSLGPDRGPNQPQHF
J: TRBJ1-4; D: TRBD1; V: TRBV6-6; size: NA; DNA: TGTGCCAGCAGTCCGTTTTCCGGGACAGGGAATAATGAAAAACTGTTTTTT; CDR3: CASSPFSGTGNNEKLFF
J: TRBJ1-2; D: NA; V: TRBV19; size: few; DNA: TGTGCCAGTAGTAGTGGCGGGGGCGTAGTCTATGGCTACACCTTC; CDR3: CASSSGGGVVYGYTF
J: TRBJ2-2; D: NA; V: TRBV5-1; size: NA; DNA: TGCGCCAGCAGCTTGGGGGCCCGGGGTACCGGGGAGCTGTTTTTT; CDR3: CASSLGARGTGELFF
J: TRBJ1-1; D: NA; V: TRBV3-1/TRBV3-2; size: NA; DNA: TGTGCCAGCAGCCGTACGACAGGGAACACTGAAGCTTTCTTT; CDR3: CASSRTTGNTEAFF
J: TRBJ1-1; D: NA; V: TRBV28; size: NA; DNA: TGTGCCAGCAGTTACGGAATAAGACGGGGATATATAGCGGCCACTGAAGCTTTCTTT; CDR3: CASSYGIRRGYIAATEAFF
J: TRBJ1-1; D: NA; V: TRBV9; size: NA; DNA: TGTGCCAGCAGCCCCAGGGAGAACACTGAAGCTTTCTTT; CDR3: CASSPRENTEAFF
J: TRBJ2-7; D: TRBD1; V: TRBV18; size: NA; DNA: TGTGCCAGCTCATCCGGGACAGGGGGCCCCAAGGAGCAGTACTTC; CDR3: CASSSGTGGPKEQYF
J: TRBJ1-2; D: NA; V: TRBV7-8; size: NA; DNA: TGTGCCAGCAGTTCTCCGGGTCTCCCTCCCCCTAACTATGGCTACACCTTC; CDR3: CASSSPGLPPPNYGYTF
J: TRBJ2-5; D: TRBD2; V: TRBV10-3; size: NA; DNA: TGTGCCATAGCTAGCGGGGGGGAGACCCAGTACTTC; CDR3: CAIASGGETQYF
J: TRBJ2-7; D: TRBD1; V: TRBV9; size: NA; DNA: TGTGCCAGCAGCGCAACAGGGGGTTCAACCTACGAGCAGTACTTC; CDR3: CASSATGGSTYEQYF
J: TRBJ2-3; D: NA; V: TRBV5-1; size: NA; DNA: TGCGCCAGCAGCTTGCAAACAGGGACAGATACGCAGTATTTT; CDR3: CASSLQTGTDTQYF
J: TRBJ1-3; D: NA; V: TRBV5-6; size: NA; DNA: TGTGCCAGCAGCCAGATCCAGGGCACTGGAAACACCATATATTTT; CDR3: CASSQIQGTGNTIYF
J: TRBJ2-5; D: NA; V: TRBV30; size: NA; DNA: TGTGCCTGGAGTCAGAGTTTCGGGAGTCAAGAGACCCAGTACTTC; CDR3: CAWSQSFGSQETQYF
J: TRBJ2-1; D: NA; V: TRBV9; size: NA; DNA: TGTGCCAGCAGTCCAGAGGGGAGGGGGGCGGAGCAGTTCTTC; CDR3: CASSPEGRGAEQFF
J: TRBJ1-4; D: TRBD1; V: TRBV7-8; size: few; DNA: TGTGCCAGCAGCTTGGACAGGGTGGGCGAAAAACTGTTTTTT; CDR3: CASSLDRVGEKLFF